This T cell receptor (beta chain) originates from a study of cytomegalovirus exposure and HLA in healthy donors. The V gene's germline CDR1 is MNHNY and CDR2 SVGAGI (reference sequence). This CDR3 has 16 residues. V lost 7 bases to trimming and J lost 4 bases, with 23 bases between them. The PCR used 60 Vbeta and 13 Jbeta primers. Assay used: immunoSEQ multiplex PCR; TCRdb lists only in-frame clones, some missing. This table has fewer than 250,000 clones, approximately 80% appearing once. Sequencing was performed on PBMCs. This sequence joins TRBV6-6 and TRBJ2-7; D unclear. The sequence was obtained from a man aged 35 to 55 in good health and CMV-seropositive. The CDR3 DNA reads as TGTGCCAGCATTTTTTCCAAGCAGAAGGCGGCATACGAGCAGTACTTC. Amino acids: CASIFSKQKAAYEQYF.